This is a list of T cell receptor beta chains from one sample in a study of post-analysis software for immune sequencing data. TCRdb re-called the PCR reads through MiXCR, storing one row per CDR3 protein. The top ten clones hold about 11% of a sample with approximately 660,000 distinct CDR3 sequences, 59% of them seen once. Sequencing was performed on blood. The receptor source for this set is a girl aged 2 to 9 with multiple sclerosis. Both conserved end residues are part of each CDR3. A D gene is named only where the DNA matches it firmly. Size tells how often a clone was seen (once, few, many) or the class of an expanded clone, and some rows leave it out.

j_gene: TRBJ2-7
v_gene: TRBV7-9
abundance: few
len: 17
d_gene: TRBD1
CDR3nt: TGTGCCAGCAGCTCGGACAGGGCAGCTACCAGCTCCTACGAGCAGTACTTC
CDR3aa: CASSSDRAATSSYEQYF

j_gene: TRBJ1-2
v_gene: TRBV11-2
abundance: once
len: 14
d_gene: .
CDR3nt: TGTGCCAGCAGCCCCCTAAGGGAGCGGCTCGGCTACACCTTC
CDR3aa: CASSPLRERLGYTF

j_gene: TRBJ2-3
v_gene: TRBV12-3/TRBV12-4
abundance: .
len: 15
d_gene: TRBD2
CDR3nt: TGTGCCAGCAAACCCACTAGCGGGGGGCCAGATACGCAGTATTTT
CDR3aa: CASKPTSGGPDTQYF

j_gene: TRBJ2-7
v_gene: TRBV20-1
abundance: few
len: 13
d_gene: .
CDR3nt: TGCAGTGCTAGAGCCGGCCTCACCCACGAGCAGTACTTC
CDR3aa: CSARAGLTHEQYF

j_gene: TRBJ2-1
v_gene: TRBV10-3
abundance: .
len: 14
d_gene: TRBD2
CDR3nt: TGTGCCAATGCCTCGGGCGGGGGAGACAATGAGCAGTTCTTC
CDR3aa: CANASGGGDNEQFF

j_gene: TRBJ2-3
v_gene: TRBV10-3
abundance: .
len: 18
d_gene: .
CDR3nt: TGTGCCATCAGTGAGTCGTTCCGCCAAACCTCTAGCACAGATACGCAGTATTTT
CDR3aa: CAISESFRQTSSTDTQYF

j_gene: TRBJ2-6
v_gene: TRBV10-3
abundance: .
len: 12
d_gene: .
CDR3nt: TGTGCCACTGGGGCCGGGGCCAACGTCCTGACTTTC
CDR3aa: CATGAGANVLTF

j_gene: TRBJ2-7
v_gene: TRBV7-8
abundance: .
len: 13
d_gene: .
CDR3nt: TGTGCCAGCAGCTTAGACAGGCGGGACGAGCAGTACTTC
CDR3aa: CASSLDRRDEQYF

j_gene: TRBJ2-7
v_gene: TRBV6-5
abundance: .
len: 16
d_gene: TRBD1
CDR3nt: TGTGCCAGCAGTTACTCCCCTAGGACAGGGGGCTACGAGCAGTACTTC
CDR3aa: CASSYSPRTGGYEQYF

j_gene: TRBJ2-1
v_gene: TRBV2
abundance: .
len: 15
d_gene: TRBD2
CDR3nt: TGTGCCAGCAGGTGGACTAGCGCTTCCTACAATGAGCAGTTCTTC
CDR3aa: CASRWTSASYNEQFF

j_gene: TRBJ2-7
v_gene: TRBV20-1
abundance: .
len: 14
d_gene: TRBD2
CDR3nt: TGCAGTGCTAGAGCAGCGGGAGTCTCCTACGCGCAGTACTTC
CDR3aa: CSARAAGVSYAQYF

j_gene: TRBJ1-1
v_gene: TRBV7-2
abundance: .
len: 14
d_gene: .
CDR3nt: TGTACCAGCAGCTTACAAGGGGGAGGCACTGAAGCTTTCTTT
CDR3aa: CTSSLQGGGTEAFF